The clone carrying this T cell receptor (beta chain) was counted between two and nine times. This entry comes from a study of molecular identifiers for immune sequencing clone quantification. Previously reported methods and listed TCR primers produced the bulk TCR libraries. TCRdb used MiXCR to reprocess the PCR reads, holding one entry per CDR3 protein. The repertoire holds 400,000 to 600,000 distinct CDR3 sequences, with over 20% as singletons. This CDR3 region has 15 residues. V lost 5 bases to trimming and J lost 5 bases; unmatched junction nucleotides: 9. The germline V gene encodes CDR1 WSHSY and CDR2 SAAADI.

This clonotype was sampled from a human donor in good health. Some libraries in this study had Jurkat cell RNA spiked in. The specimen was naive CD8+ T cells from blood, with Jurkat cell RNA spiked in. The subset was: FACS-sorted CD8+CD4-CCR7+CD45RA+ naive T cells. The gene calls are TRBV10-2 and TRBJ2-5; 9 positions agree with TRBD2. This CDR3 reads CASSRISGGLETQYF. In DNA form, the CDR3 reads TGCGCCAGCAGTCGTATTAGCGGGGGTCTTGAGACCCAGTACTTC.